This T cell receptor (beta chain) was sequenced for a study of cytomegalovirus exposure and HLA in healthy donors (TCRdb year 2017). General notes on the study: According to a later analysis, the approximately 120 validation repertoires were produced on the same platform as the 700 or so repertoires of the first cohort. The study aimed to test whether cataloging public T cell receptors could reveal signatures of past pathogen exposure. In addition to the first cohort of 650 to 800 subjects, a separate validation cohort of 120 different subjects was used. To predict cytomegalovirus infection status, the study brought together high-throughput TCR immunosequencing, statistical association of individual TCRs with disease status, and machine learning. What the study reported, not specific to this receptor: The classifier was reported to diagnose cytomegalovirus status with high specificity and sensitivity in both the original and validation cohorts. In vitro tests confirmed that a few of the cytomegalovirus-associated TCR beta chains recognize cytomegalovirus antigens. A total of fewer than 200 TCR beta chains were listed by the study as associated with cytomegalovirus. A later analysis found that TCRs clustered in the first cohort also tended to co-occur in the 120 validation repertoires, with 94% of cluster scores above 0. The authors suggested that the approach could potentially be extended to other disease states and immunological phenotypes. A later analysis had no HLA typing for the validation cohort, so co-occurrence there was scored across all 120 repertoires. Across donors, most TCR sequences were observed very rarely, whereas some public TCRs were present in many individuals.

Unmatched junction bases come to 2, with V trimmed by 5 bases and J by 5 bases. As encoded in the germline V gene (reference sequence), CDR1 is DFQATT while CDR2 is SNEGSKA. The cysteine opens and the phenylalanine closes a CDR3 of 11 amino acids. Only the CDR3 part of the read is kept: 33 bases, read in frame from the first base. As concerns this clone: Its binding antigen is unknown. The sample holds no much larger clone one base away, and base qualities are not on file.

Library construction relied on the immunoSEQ multiplex PCR assay. On the authors' methods: A statistical classification framework was developed to diagnose cytomegalovirus status using the catalog of TCR beta chain sequences. Entries here come from immuneACCESS through TCRdb and include only in-frame sequences with V and J called. Some clones fail to appear in such tables; in the studies checked, an unresolved V gene covers under half of the shortfall, and the cause of the remainder is unknown. The V and J calls and clone size come from that table; D and trimming were worked out from the DNA. The sample table holds roughly 330,000 clones, of which roughly 87% were seen once. 0.95% to 1.5% of the sample is in the top ten clones. Separate from the approximately 670-subject first cohort, the validation cohort of about 120 subjects was the group to which the donors belonged.

This receptor was identified in a woman aged 30 to 39 in good health and CMV-seropositive. The V and J genes are TRBV20-1 and TRBJ2-7, with 8 central nucleotides matching TRBD2. The specimen sequenced was PBMCs. The DNA sequence follows: TGCAGTGCTGGTAGCGGGAACGAGCAGTACTTC. Translated, this gives CSAGSGNEQYF.